This TCR beta chain was found in a study of PD-1 blockade in classical Hodgkin lymphoma. On this clone itself: Its antigen is still unknown.

The study, taken as a whole, reports: Complete responders possessed baseline diversity comparable to newly diagnosed patients.

Indicated time point: cycle 4 day 1 (C4D1), after 6 weeks of nivolumab. Every patient was affected by relapse after autologous stem cell transplantation, while exposure to brentuximab vedotin was not uniform. The assay was immunoSEQ multiplex PCR, and TCRdb's table has in-frame clones only and misses some. The sample lists approximately 52,000 clones; roughly 86% were seen once. The sample here was peripheral blood mononuclear cells (PBMCs), taken before the fourth cycle of nivolumab. The receptor was derived from a human donor with classical Hodgkin lymphoma.

This CDR3 is CASSEELAGGNEQFF. The CDR3 DNA follows: TGTGCCAGCAGTGAAGAATTAGCGGGAGGTAATGAGCAGTTCTTC. The V call is TRBV6-1, the J call TRBJ2-1, with 10 nucleotides matching TRBD2. The germline V gene has CDR1 MNHNS and CDR2 SASEGT. The ends lost 1 base at V and 7 bases at J; junction bases unmatched: 4. The CDR3 runs 15 residues.